This is a list of T cell receptor beta chains from one sample in a study of vaccination effects on CD4 cells after COVID-19. These receptors' antigens are unknown. Data came from immunoSEQ multiplex PCR; TCRdb stores just in-frame clones and leaves some out. The sample has about 32,000 clones, approximately 76% seen once; the top ten hold approximately 12%. Sequenced here: CD4+ T cells from PBMCs cultured with HCoV-229E spike peptides, sampled after COVID-19 vaccination. The receptors derive from a human donor who received a COVID-19 vaccine. Both conserved end residues are part of each CDR3. A D gene is named only where the DNA matches it firmly. Expanded clones are given a class, and other clones once, few, many or no size at all.

v_call: TRBV2; d_call: TRBD1; clone_size: .; j_call: TRBJ2-7; cdr3_aa: CASIPGQGETYEQYF; cdr3_nt: TGTGCCAGCATCCCGGGACAGGGGGAAACCTACGAGCAGTACTTC
v_call: TRBV9; d_call: .; clone_size: few; j_call: TRBJ2-7; cdr3_aa: CASSVAVAGQDEQYF; cdr3_nt: TGTGCCAGCAGCGTAGCGGTAGCGGGACAGGACGAGCAGTACTTC
v_call: TRBV5-1; d_call: TRBD1; clone_size: .; j_call: TRBJ1-2; cdr3_aa: CASSFQGDGGYTF; cdr3_nt: TGCGCCAGCAGCTTTCAGGGGGATGGTGGCTACACCTTC
v_call: TRBV29-1; d_call: TRBD1; clone_size: once; j_call: TRBJ2-5; cdr3_aa: CSVRQGAGETQYF; cdr3_nt: TGCAGCGTAAGACAGGGGGCAGGTGAGACCCAGTACTTC
v_call: TRBV6-4; d_call: TRBD2; clone_size: .; j_call: TRBJ2-3; cdr3_aa: CASSQRGRITDTQYF; cdr3_nt: TGTGCCAGCAGCCAGCGGGGGAGAATCACAGATACGCAGTATTTT
v_call: TRBV5-6; d_call: .; clone_size: .; j_call: TRBJ1-2; cdr3_aa: CASSSLGVARDGYTF; cdr3_nt: TGTGCCAGCAGCTCACTTGGAGTGGCGCGCGATGGCTACACCTTC
v_call: TRBV11-3; d_call: TRBD2; clone_size: .; j_call: TRBJ2-1; cdr3_aa: CASSLSSGSNNEQFF; cdr3_nt: TGTGCCAGCAGCTTATCTAGCGGGAGCAACAATGAGCAGTTCTTC
v_call: TRBV19; d_call: TRBD1; clone_size: .; j_call: TRBJ1-2; cdr3_aa: CASQRGQGNGYTF; cdr3_nt: TGTGCCAGCCAAAGGGGACAGGGAAATGGCTACACCTTC
v_call: TRBV7-2; d_call: .; clone_size: .; j_call: TRBJ2-5; cdr3_aa: CASSLYSWYRETQYF; cdr3_nt: TGTGCCAGCAGCTTATATTCCTGGTACAGAGAGACCCAGTACTTC
v_call: TRBV6-2/TRBV6-3; d_call: TRBD2; clone_size: .; j_call: TRBJ2-3; cdr3_aa: CASSPKFPSPRLAHNRTDTQYF; cdr3_nt: TGTGCCAGCAGCCCAAAATTCCCGTCCCCCCGACTAGCTCATAATCGCACAGATACGCAGTATTTT
v_call: TRBV5-1; d_call: .; clone_size: once; j_call: TRBJ1-3; cdr3_aa: CASSLATGGNTIYF; cdr3_nt: TGCGCCAGCAGCTTGGCCACCGGCGGAAACACCATATATTTT
v_call: TRBV19; d_call: TRBD1; clone_size: .; j_call: TRBJ1-5; cdr3_aa: CASGQGRQPQHF; cdr3_nt: TGTGCCAGTGGACAGGGGCGTCAGCCCCAGCATTTT
v_call: TRBV14; d_call: TRBD1; clone_size: .; j_call: TRBJ1-6; cdr3_aa: CASTWDRANSPLHF; cdr3_nt: TGTGCCAGCACGTGGGACAGGGCGAATTCACCCCTCCACTTT
v_call: TRBV5-1; d_call: .; clone_size: .; j_call: TRBJ2-5; cdr3_aa: CASSSNQETQYF; cdr3_nt: TGCGCCAGCAGCTCGAACCAAGAGACCCAGTACTTC
v_call: TRBV11-2; d_call: .; clone_size: .; j_call: TRBJ1-5; cdr3_aa: CASSSTGSNQPQHF; cdr3_nt: TGTGCCAGCAGCTCAACAGGGAGCAATCAGCCCCAGCATTTT
v_call: TRBV5-1; d_call: .; clone_size: few; j_call: TRBJ2-2; cdr3_aa: CASSFSFTGELFF; cdr3_nt: TGCGCCAGCAGCTTCTCCTTCACCGGGGAGCTGTTTTTT
v_call: TRBV12-3/TRBV12-4; d_call: .; clone_size: .; j_call: TRBJ1-5; cdr3_aa: CASRKTGNQPQHF; cdr3_nt: TGTGCCAGCAGAAAAACAGGCAATCAGCCCCAGCATTTT
v_call: TRBV3-1/TRBV3-2; d_call: .; clone_size: .; j_call: TRBJ2-6; cdr3_aa: CASSLLDSGANVLTF; cdr3_nt: TGTGCCAGCAGCCTCCTGGACTCTGGGGCCAACGTCCTGACTTTC
v_call: TRBV30; d_call: .; clone_size: .; j_call: TRBJ2-2; cdr3_aa: CAWSVVFGELFF; cdr3_nt: TGTGCCTGGAGTGTTGTTTTCGGGGAGCTGTTTTTT
v_call: TRBV7-8; d_call: .; clone_size: .; j_call: TRBJ2-5; cdr3_aa: CASSTPDGGTQYF; cdr3_nt: TGTGCCAGCAGCACTCCGGACGGGGGGACCCAGTACTTC
v_call: TRBV27; d_call: TRBD1; clone_size: .; j_call: TRBJ2-2; cdr3_aa: CASTGQGNTGELFF; cdr3_nt: TGTGCCAGCACGGGACAGGGGAACACCGGGGAGCTGTTTTTT
v_call: TRBV7-9; d_call: .; clone_size: .; j_call: TRBJ1-1; cdr3_aa: CASSLALGLNTEAFF; cdr3_nt: TGTGCCAGCAGCTTAGCCCTGGGGTTGAACACTGAAGCTTTCTTT
v_call: TRBV3-1/TRBV3-2; d_call: .; clone_size: .; j_call: TRBJ1-5; cdr3_aa: CASSQGSGVNQPQHF; cdr3_nt: TGTGCCAGCAGCCAAGGTTCCGGGGTTAATCAGCCCCAGCATTTT
v_call: TRBV27; d_call: TRBD1; clone_size: .; j_call: TRBJ2-5; cdr3_aa: CASSTPGGSETQYF; cdr3_nt: TGTGCCAGCAGTACCCCAGGGGGATCAGAGACCCAGTACTTC
v_call: TRBV18; d_call: .; clone_size: .; j_call: TRBJ1-3; cdr3_aa: CASSPDGGITIYF; cdr3_nt: TGTGCCAGCTCACCGGATGGGGGTATCACCATATATTTT
v_call: TRBV2; d_call: .; clone_size: medium-sized; j_call: TRBJ1-5; cdr3_aa: CASSPPGQPQHF; cdr3_nt: TGTGCCAGCAGTCCCCCGGGTCAGCCCCAGCATTTT
v_call: TRBV9; d_call: .; clone_size: .; j_call: TRBJ2-3; cdr3_aa: CASSVGGPTDTQYF; cdr3_nt: TGTGCCAGCAGCGTAGGGGGCCCCACAGATACGCAGTATTTT
v_call: TRBV6-5; d_call: TRBD1; clone_size: .; j_call: TRBJ2-1; cdr3_aa: CASRRTGAYNEQFF; cdr3_nt: TGTGCCAGCAGACGGACAGGGGCTTACAATGAGCAGTTCTTC
v_call: TRBV12-5; d_call: .; clone_size: .; j_call: TRBJ2-6; cdr3_aa: CASGLETEVSGANVLTF; cdr3_nt: TGTGCTAGTGGTTTGGAAACGGAGGTCTCTGGGGCCAACGTCCTGACTTTC
v_call: TRBV29-1; d_call: .; clone_size: once; j_call: TRBJ2-7; cdr3_aa: CSVVYQIEQYF; cdr3_nt: TGCAGCGTTGTTTACCAGATCGAGCAGTACTTC
v_call: TRBV7-9; d_call: .; clone_size: .; j_call: TRBJ1-2; cdr3_aa: CASSLSGTDRRPHSF; cdr3_nt: TGTGCCAGCAGCCTTAGCGGAACAGACAGGCGACCTCACAGCTTC
v_call: TRBV30; d_call: .; clone_size: few; j_call: TRBJ1-3; cdr3_aa: CAWSVLGNTIYF; cdr3_nt: TGTGCCTGGAGTGTACTCGGGAACACCATATATTTT
v_call: TRBV25-1; d_call: TRBD1; clone_size: .; j_call: TRBJ1-4; cdr3_aa: CASSADRGLSEKLFF; cdr3_nt: TGTGCCAGCAGTGCTGACAGGGGGCTAAGTGAAAAACTGTTTTTT
v_call: TRBV10-3; d_call: .; clone_size: .; j_call: TRBJ1-1; cdr3_aa: CAISEGQGKAFF; cdr3_nt: TGTGCCATCAGTGAGGGGCAGGGCAAAGCTTTCTTT
v_call: TRBV3-1/TRBV3-2; d_call: .; clone_size: .; j_call: TRBJ2-5; cdr3_aa: CASSQVLQETQYF; cdr3_nt: TGTGCCAGCAGCCAAGTTCTCCAAGAGACCCAGTACTTC
v_call: TRBV5-4; d_call: .; clone_size: .; j_call: TRBJ2-1; cdr3_aa: CASSLQGPSYNEQFF; cdr3_nt: TGTGCCAGCAGCTTGCAGGGGCCCTCCTACAATGAGCAGTTCTTC
v_call: TRBV3-1/TRBV3-2; d_call: .; clone_size: .; j_call: TRBJ1-2; cdr3_aa: CASSQRGAAGYTF; cdr3_nt: TGTGCCAGCAGCCAACGAGGAGCGGCTGGCTACACCTTC
v_call: TRBV3-1/TRBV3-2; d_call: TRBD2; clone_size: .; j_call: TRBJ2-5; cdr3_aa: CASSQGTSWGETQYF; cdr3_nt: TGTGCCAGCAGCCAAGGGACTAGCTGGGGAGAGACCCAGTACTTC
v_call: TRBV19; d_call: .; clone_size: .; j_call: TRBJ1-5; cdr3_aa: CASSTSGSNSNQPQHF; cdr3_nt: TGTGCCAGTAGTACATCCGGTTCCAATAGCAATCAGCCCCAGCATTTT